Included here is one T cell receptor (beta chain) sequence, with context. Antigen specificity is unknown. The data are from a study of blood T cells in healthy people across ages. Study outcomes and limitations: Long-lived donors exceeded aged donors in naive CD4+ cells and diversity.

V dropped 3 bases and J dropped 3 bases, with 9 bases sitting between them. CDR3 length: 13 amino acids. Germline lookup yields CDR1 SEHNR and CDR2 FQNEAQ (reference sequence). PCR was performed a second time for roughly 6 to 12 cycles using a sample-barcoded 5' primer and a J-beta primer mix. MiXCR, run by TCRdb on the 5' RACE reads, gives a single entry per CDR3 protein. Of about a million distinct CDR3 sequences in the sample, roughly 48% were seen once. This clonotype originated in a man aged 25-40 years in good health. The chain employs TRBV7-9 and TRBJ2-7; D possibly uses TRBD1 or TRBD2 (5 bases each). Sequencing used blood. DNA of the CDR3: TGTGCCAGCAGCTTCAGGGAGAACTACGAGCAGTACTTC. This gives the protein CASSFRENYEQYF.